This T cell receptor (beta chain) emerged from a study of T cells in localized non-small cell lung cancer. Overall study results and limits: Appearance in adjacent lung was seen for a median approximately 58 of the top 100 tumor clones. Measurement of T cell clonality placed uninvolved adjacent lung highest, above the level in tumor. Multi-region tumor sequencing was not done, so intratumor heterogeneity could not be excluded.

Comment on this clone: Its antigen is not known.

Here immunoSEQ multiplex PCR was the method, and the copy in TCRdb shows in-frame clones only, minus some. The repertoire has around 35,000 clones, around nine tenths of them found once; the top ten carry under 8%. The CDR3 spans 15 residues. Trimming left V 8 bases short and J 11 bases short, with 27 bases between. Germline assignment: CDR1 ENHRY and CDR2 SYGVKD. The chain uses TRBV10-3 and TRBJ1-1; D gene ambiguous. This specimen consisted of peripheral blood, obtained before any cancer treatment. The sequence derives from a woman aged 40-70 years with stage I lung adenocarcinoma. CDR3 sequence reads: CAIAEPKTKVGVAFF. In DNA, the CDR3 is TGTGCCATCGCCGAACCGAAGACAAAGGTAGGAGTGGCTTTCTTT.